A single count supports the clone carrying this TCR beta chain. The antigen is undetermined. Following autologous stem cell transplantation, relapse occurred in every patient, and exposure to brentuximab vedotin varied. Germline loops: CDR1 MNHEY, CDR2 SMNVEV (reference sequence). Trimming stripped 6 bases from V and 7 bases from J, with 15 bases between. The CDR3 length is 13 residues. The sample originates from a study of PD-1 blockade in classical Hodgkin lymphoma. Profiled with immunoSEQ multiplex PCR; TCRdb holds only in-frame clones, not every one. The sample records 100,000 or so clones, 85% to 90% being singletons. Overall study findings and caveats: Significant TCR diversity gains by C4D1 occurred in CD4+ but not CD8+ cells. Exclusion covered patients beginning nivolumab under 1 year post-ASCT. Compared with healthy donors, newly diagnosed patients reportedly showed lower baseline TCR diversity.

This TCR was recovered from a human donor with classical Hodgkin lymphoma. The gene calls are TRBV27 and TRBJ1-2; tentative D call: TRBD1 (5 bases). The sample here was peripheral blood mononuclear cells (PBMCs), taken before the second cycle of nivolumab. For the CDR3, the DNA is TGTGCCAGCAGGACTGGACGGGACCGTGGCTACACCTTC. It yields the protein CASRTGRDRGYTF.